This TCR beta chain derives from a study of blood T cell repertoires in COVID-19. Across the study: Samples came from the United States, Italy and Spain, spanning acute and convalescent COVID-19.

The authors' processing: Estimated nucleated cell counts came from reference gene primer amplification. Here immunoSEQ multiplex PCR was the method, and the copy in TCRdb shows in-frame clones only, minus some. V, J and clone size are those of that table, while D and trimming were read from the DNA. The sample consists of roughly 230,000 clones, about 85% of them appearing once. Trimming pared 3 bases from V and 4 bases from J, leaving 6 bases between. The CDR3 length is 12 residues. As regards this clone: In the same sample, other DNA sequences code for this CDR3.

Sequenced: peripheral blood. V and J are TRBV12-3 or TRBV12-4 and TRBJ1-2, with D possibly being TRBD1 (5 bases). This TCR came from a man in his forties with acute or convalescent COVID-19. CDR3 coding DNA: TGTGCCAGCAGTTTTCAGGGCTATGGCTACACCTTC. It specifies CASSFQGYGYTF.